This passage covers 17 T cell receptor beta chains from one sample sequenced in a study of blood T cell repertoires in COVID-19. Sequencing used immunoSEQ multiplex PCR; TCRdb keeps in-frame clones, though not all of them. The sample contains 300,000 to 350,000 clones, roughly 88% of which appear only once. Sequencing used PBMCs or T cells enriched from blood (not recorded which). Source of these receptors: a man aged 30-40 years who had recovered from COVID-19.

The chain couples TRBV13 to TRBJ2-5, with 11 nucleotides matching TRBD1. The CDR3 is made up of 17 amino acids. Trimming cost V 1 base and J 4 bases; bases outside gene matches: 8. Germline V gene lookup returns CDR1 PRHDT and CDR2 FYEKMQ (reference sequence). The CDR3 protein is CASSLEGWTGGRETQYF. The CDR3 DNA reads as TGTGCCAGCAGCTTAGAGGGTTGGACAGGGGGCAGAGAGACCCAGTACTTC.

This clone is a singleton in its sample. J is TRBJ2-5 and V is TRBV5-1; maybe TRBD1 (6 bases). Trimming shortened V by 5 bases and J by 4 bases, and 18 bases separated the two germline ends. Germline CDR1 and CDR2: SGHRS and YFSETQ. The CDR3 covers 15 residues. The CDR3 region has the DNA TGCGCCAGCAGTCTATTAGGGGGTGATCGAGAGACCCAGTACTTC. It codes for CASSLLGGDRETQYF.

The chain has TRBV5-5 and TRBJ1-1; 7 positions agree with TRBD1. V was clipped by 2 bases and J by 1 base; unmatched bases: 2. This CDR3 has 14 residues. Germline V CDR1 and CDR2: SGHKS, YYEKEE (reference sequence). The DNA for the CDR3 is TGTGCCAGCAGCTTTCAGGGGGGGAACACTGAAGCTTTCTTT. Encoded protein: CASSFQGGNTEAFF.

This chain uses TRBV5-1 with TRBJ2-7, with D perhaps TRBD1 (6 bases). The CDR3 contains 15 residues. V was cut by 4 bases and J by 3 bases, with 17 bases left in between. The germline V gene encodes CDR1 SGHRS and CDR2 YFSETQ. The CDR3 nucleotides are TGCGCCAGCAGCCTCGGGAACTTAGGGGGCTACGAGCAGTACTTC. This sequence encodes CASSLGNLGGYEQYF.

The chain combines TRBV5-1 with TRBJ2-3; D ambiguous. V was trimmed by 4 bases and J by 0 bases, leaving 15 bases between them. Germline V gene data show CDR1 as SGHRS and CDR2 as YFSETQ. The CDR3 runs 16 residues. The CDR3 DNA reads TGCGCCAGCAGCATGAGTCCTGGGCAGAGCACAGATACGCAGTATTTT. Amino acids: CASSMSPGQSTDTQYF.

The rearrangement uses TRBV18 and TRBJ1-5; D ambiguous. Trimming removed 5 bases at V and 1 base at J, with 6 bases between. The CDR3 has 13 amino acids. Per germline, CDR1 KGHSH and CDR2 LQKENI. The CDR3 DNA reads as TGTGCCAGCTCATACACGAGCAATCAGCCCCAGCATTTT. Translated: CASSYTSNQPQHF.

J is TRBJ1-2 and V is TRBV10-2; 8 nucleotides line up with TRBD1. There are 14 residues in the CDR3. V was clipped by 8 bases and J by 2 bases; unmatched bases: 7. Germline V gene lookup returns CDR1 WSHSY and CDR2 SAAADI. The CDR3, as DNA: TGCGCCAGCTCATCAGGGGGCGACAACTATGGCTACACCTTC. This translates into CASSSGGDNYGYTF.

The rearrangement uses TRBV3-1 (or the pseudogene TRBV3-2) and TRBJ1-1; 8 bases are shared with TRBD1. CDR3 size: 13 residues. Looked up from germline, CDR1 is LGHDT and CDR2 is YNNKEL (reference sequence). Trimming took 3 bases from V and 10 from J; bases not matched to a gene: 7. The CDR3 DNA follows: TGTGCCAGCAGCCAGGCCAGGGGGCTGGCAGCTTTCTTT. Its translation is CASSQARGLAAFF.

This rearrangement joins TRBV3-1 (or the pseudogene TRBV3-2) to TRBJ2-7, with D tentatively TRBD2 (7 bases). Trimming took 4 bases from V and 7 from J, leaving 14 bases between them. Looked up from germline, CDR1 is LGHDT and CDR2 is YNNKEL (reference sequence). CDR3 length equals 13 residues. CDR3 nucleotide sequence: TGTGCCAGCAGCCTGAGGGGGGGCCTTGAGCAGTACTTC. Protein sequence: CASSLRGGLEQYF.

V is TRBV4-3 and J is TRBJ2-1; tentatively, D is TRBD1 (6 bases). The length of the CDR3 is 14 residues. In germline, CDR1 is LGHNA, CDR2 YSLEER. With 4 bases removed from V and 5 bases from J, the gap between germline ends came to 12 bases. CDR3 amino acids: CASSPTGLDNEQFF. The CDR3, as DNA: TGCGCCAGCAGCCCGACAGGCCTCGACAATGAGCAGTTCTTC.

The gene calls are TRBV9 and TRBJ2-3; D not resolved. From germline, CDR1 is SGDLS and CDR2 YYNGEE. This CDR3 is 14 amino acids long. With 0 bases removed from V and 0 bases from J, the gap between germline ends came to 5 bases. The CDR3 sequence: CASSVGISTDTQYF. The CDR3 nucleotides are TGTGCCAGCAGCGTAGGTATAAGCACAGATACGCAGTATTTT.

The V and J genes are TRBV6-5 and TRBJ2-3; the match to TRBD2 covers 7 bases. CDR1 and CDR2 from the germline V gene are MNHEY and SVGAGI. V dropped 6 bases and J dropped 0; count of bases not matched to a gene: 6. CDR3 length: 15 residues. Here the CDR3 reads CASRHSGVSTDTQYF. The CDR3 DNA sequence: TGTGCCAGCAGACACAGCGGGGTTAGCACAGATACGCAGTATTTT.

This clone was detected a few times. The chain is built from TRBV3-1 (or the pseudogene TRBV3-2) and TRBJ2-2; 7 positions match TRBD1. There are 16 residues in the CDR3. From germline, CDR1 is LGHDT and CDR2 YNNKEL (reference sequence). After removal of 1 base from V and 6 bases from J, the junction contained 8 bases not matched to a gene. The chain's CDR3 is CASSQGRKGAAGELFF. The CDR3 DNA reads as TGTGCCAGCAGCCAAGGGCGGAAGGGGGCAGCCGGGGAGCTGTTTTTT.

V gene TRBV6-1 combines with J gene TRBJ2-7; D remains ambiguous. Germline CDR1 reads MNHNS; CDR2 reads SASEGT. The V gene lost 2 bases and the J gene lost 5 bases, with 16 bases spanning the gap. The CDR3 is 15 residues long. CDR3 nucleotides: TGTGCCAGCAGTGAACCCCCCGACATTATGAACGAGCAGTACTTC. It encodes CASSEPPDIMNEQYF.

The gene calls are TRBV9 and TRBJ1-1; the D gene is possibly TRBD1 (6 bases). This CDR3 region has 15 residues. Germline V lookup: CDR1 SGDLS, CDR2 YYNGEE. Trimming removed 0 bases at V and 1 base at J, with 10 bases between. The CDR3 here is CASSVGGTPNTEAFF. The CDR3 DNA is TGTGCCAGCAGCGTAGGAGGGACACCGAACACTGAAGCTTTCTTT.

J is TRBJ2-5 and V is TRBV7-2, with 7 bases fitting TRBD2. The germline V gene encodes CDR1 SGHTA and CDR2 FQGNSA. Losses at the gene ends were 3 bases for V and 4 bases for J; bases not matched to a gene: 5. The CDR3 covers 14 residues. This CDR3 reads CASSFSSGLETQYF. The CDR3 DNA reads as TGTGCCAGCAGCTTTTCTAGCGGCTTAGAGACCCAGTACTTC.

The chain has TRBV9 and TRBJ1-2, with 7 bases matching TRBD1. The CDR3 is 18 residues long. The V and J ends lost 3 bases and 4 bases, in that order; junction bases with no gene match: 18. CDR1 and CDR2 from the germline V gene are SGDLS and YYNGEE. CDR3 nucleotide sequence: TGTGCCAGCAGCGCCAACAGGGGTCTCCAAGACCTTATCTATGGCTACACCTTC. It codes for CASSANRGLQDLIYGYTF.